This record covers a single T cell receptor (beta chain). This specimen includes other DNA sequences encoding the same CDR3. The entry originates in a study of shared clonotypes between healthy human individuals. Data came from immunoSEQ multiplex PCR; TCRdb stores just in-frame clones and leaves some out. The sample shows 1 million to 1.3 million clones, 70% to 80% of them seen only once. Trimming stripped 4 bases from V and 3 bases from J, with 2 bases between. Germline V gene lookup returns CDR1 LGHNT and CDR2 FRNRAP. The CDR3 contains 11 residues. The V and J genes are TRBV12-5 and TRBJ2-3, with D unclear. This sequence originates from a man younger than 35 in good health. Some clones in this sample may be carry-over from other donors' samples. The sequencing sample was made of memory CD4+ T cells from PBMCs. Subset denoted: CD45RA-negative fraction. CDR3 amino acids: CASGSTDTQYF. Here the CDR3 DNA reads TGTGCTAGTGGTTCAACAGATACGCAGTATTTT.